The 22 T cell receptor beta chains reported below all come from one sample, sequenced in a study of technical replicates of blood from several donors. Method: immunoSEQ multiplex PCR; TCRdb's copy keeps in-frame clones and lacks some. The repertoire holds approximately 69,000 clones, with approximately 88% as singletons. The sample comprised PBMCs. The receptors were gathered from a human donor in good health. Some clones in this sample may be carry-over from other donors' samples.

V is TRBV13 and J is TRBJ1-3; TRBD1 aligns across 9 bases. This CDR3 has 15 amino acids. In germline, CDR1 is PRHDT, CDR2 FYEKMQ (reference sequence). V lost 2 bases and J lost 7; bases outside the gene matches: 6. For the CDR3, the DNA is TGTGCCAGCAGCTTATGGTACAGGGGGCTTAACACCATATATTTT. Translated, it gives CASSLWYRGLNTIYF.

This clone appeared a few times. This chain's CDR3 is CASSLVQGAGSPLHF. Written as DNA, the CDR3 is TGTGCCAGCAGCTTAGTGCAGGGGGCTGGTTCACCCCTCCACTTT. The chain combines TRBV7-9 with TRBJ1-6, with 8 nucleotides matching TRBD1. CDR1 and CDR2 (germline): SEHNR, FQNEAQ (reference sequence). The trim removed 1 base at V and 9 bases at J, leaving 5 bases unmatched. CDR3 size: 15 residues. Full variable domain (outside the CDR3, taken from reference TRBV7-9 and TRBJ1-6): DTGVSQNPRHKITKRGQNVTFRCDPISEHNRLYWYRQTLGQGPEFLTYFQNEAQLEKSRLLSDRFSAERPKGSFSTLEIQRTEQGDSAMYLCASSLVQGAGSPLHFGNGTRLTVT.

As DNA, the CDR3 is TGTGCCAGCTCACCACTTGTCAGAGATACGCAGTATTTT. It is translated as CASSPLVRDTQYF. The rearrangement uses TRBV18 and TRBJ2-3; unclear D gene. V lost 1 base, J lost 5 bases, and 7 bases lay in between. The CDR3 has 13 amino acids. Germline CDR1 reads KGHSH; CDR2 reads LQKENI. Combining the CDR3 with reference TRBV18 and TRBJ2-3 gives the whole variable domain NAGVMQNPRHLVRRRGQEARLRCSPMKGHSHVYWYRQLPEEGLKFMVYLQKENIIDESGMPKERFSAEFPKEGPSILRIQQVVRGDSAAYFCASSPLVRDTQYFGPGTRLTVL.

The gene calls are TRBV7-3 and TRBJ2-1; D is possibly TRBD2 (7 bases). CDR3 length equals 16 residues. CDR1 SGHTA and CDR2 FQGTGA come from the germline V gene. V was clipped by 5 bases and J by 6 bases, with 20 bases between them. This CDR3 is CASSPSRGGLGNEQFF. Here the CDR3 DNA reads TGTGCCAGCAGCCCCTCTAGGGGGGGCCTTGGCAATGAGCAGTTCTTC.

The chain couples TRBV10-1 to TRBJ2-5, with a possible D match to TRBD2 (6 bases). This CDR3 is 14 amino acids long. Germline values: CDR1 WNHNN, CDR2 SYGVQD (reference sequence). The V and J ends lost 7 bases and 5 bases respectively, with 17 bases between them. CDR3 protein: CASTAGRYLETQYF. For the CDR3, the DNA is TGCGCCAGCACCGCGGGGAGGTATTTGGAGACCCAGTACTTC.

This clone was observed a handful of times. This chain uses TRBV10-3 with TRBJ2-1; the match to TRBD2 covers 7 bases. Per the germline V gene, CDR1 is ENHRY and CDR2 is SYGVKD. V shed 11 bases and J 4 bases; nucleotides not matched to a gene: 11. The CDR3 extends over 14 amino acids. As DNA, the CDR3 is TGTGCCTCCCGGCGGGGGTCCCCTTACAATGAGCAGTTCTTC. This codes for CASRRGSPYNEQFF.

This chain links TRBV6-1 with TRBJ1-1; D is unresolved. The CDR3 extends over 13 amino acids. Germline loops: CDR1 MNHNS, CDR2 SASEGT. V dropped 2 bases and J dropped 8 bases, with 12 bases sitting between them. The CDR3 sequence is CASSEYWQQEAFF. The DNA of the CDR3 is TGTGCCAGCAGTGAATATTGGCAACAAGAAGCTTTCTTT.

The genes are TRBV29-1 and TRBJ1-1, with D uncertain. The V and J ends lost 4 bases and 5 bases respectively, with 20 bases between them. CDR3 size: 15 residues. From germline, CDR1 is SQVTM and CDR2 ANQGSEA. The CDR3 sequence: CSVAAAGSGGTEAFF. The CDR3 coding sequence is TGCAGCGTTGCCGCGGCGGGGTCGGGTGGGACTGAAGCTTTCTTT.

This chain links TRBV6-8 with TRBJ2-1; D gene uncertain. CDR1 MNHGY and CDR2 SAAAGT come from the germline V gene. The V end was cut by 7 bases, the J end by 2 bases, with 15 bases between. The CDR3 is made up of 15 amino acids. As DNA, the CDR3 is TGTGCCAGCAAGCCCTCCATTGAGGCCTACAATGAGCAGTTCTTC. Amino acid sequence: CASKPSIEAYNEQFF.

In DNA, the CDR3 is TGTGCCAGCTCCCTAACGGGGGGCGAGACAGATACGCAGTATTTT. Protein: CASSLTGGETDTQYF. This chain connects TRBV18 to TRBJ2-3, with D possibly matching TRBD2 (7 bases). V was trimmed by 6 bases and J by 3 bases, leaving 16 bases between them. CDR1 is KGHSH and CDR2 is LQKENI in the germline V gene. This CDR3 comprises 15 residues.

This rearrangement joins TRBV18 to TRBJ1-5; TRBD1 aligns across 10 bases. From germline, CDR1 is KGHSH and CDR2 LQKENI. V shed 3 bases and J 2 bases; nucleotides not matched to a gene: 4. This CDR3 contains 16 residues. In DNA form, the CDR3 reads TGTGCCAGCTCACCTGGCGGGACAGGGGGCAATCAGCCCCAGCATTTT. Amino acids: CASSPGGTGGNQPQHF.

J is TRBJ2-1 and V is TRBV18, with unresolved D. Trimming left V 3 bases short and J 0 bases short, with 15 bases between. CDR3 length: 17 residues. CDR1 is KGHSH and CDR2 is LQKENI in the germline V gene. The CDR3 DNA follows: TGTGCCAGCTCACCCCCTCAAAGTAGGAGCTCCTACAATGAGCAGTTCTTC. It yields the protein CASSPPQSRSSYNEQFF.

The chain has TRBV7-2 and TRBJ1-1, with D unclear. Germline V gene lookup returns CDR1 SGHTA and CDR2 FQGNSA. Trimming removed 1 base from V and 11 bases from J, with 11 bases in between. This CDR3 comprises 12 residues. The CDR3 sequence is CASSLESSRAFF. DNA for the CDR3: TGTGCCAGCAGCTTAGAGAGCTCGAGGGCTTTCTTT.

Written as DNA, the CDR3 is TGCGCCAGCAGCCAAGGGACTAGTTCCAACTACGAGCAGTACTTC. Translating it yields CASSQGTSSNYEQYF. The chain carries TRBV4-3 and TRBJ2-7; 7 bases match TRBD2. V lost 1 base, J lost 3 bases, and 6 bases stayed unmatched. The CDR3 is 15 residues long. The germline V gene has CDR1 LGHNA and CDR2 YSLEER.

This clone was picked up one time. V and J are TRBV7-2 and TRBJ2-7; 12 bases are shared with TRBD2. After removal of 1 base from V and 7 bases from J, the junction contained 2 bases not matched to a gene. The CDR3 is 14 amino acids. CDR1 is SGHTA, CDR2 FQGNSA, per germline. The CDR3 sequence is CASSLGGLAGEQYF. The DNA for the CDR3 is TGTGCCAGCAGCTTAGGGGGACTAGCGGGTGAGCAGTACTTC. The full variable domain, with the rest looked up from reference TRBV7-2 and TRBJ2-7, is GAGVSQSPSNKVTEKGKDVELRCDPISGHTALYWYRQSLGQGLEFLIYFQGNSAPDKSGLPSDRFSAERTGGSVSTLTIQRTQQEDSAVYLCASSLGGLAGEQYFGPGTRLTVT.

CDR3 DNA: TGTGCCAGCAGCTTTATACTAGCGGGGGCCCAAGAGACCCAGTACTTC. Encoded protein: CASSFILAGAQETQYF. V is TRBV5-4 and J is TRBJ2-5, with TRBD2 matching over 11 bases. CDR1 is SGHNT and CDR2 is YYREEE in the germline V gene (reference sequence). Trimming cost V 2 bases and J 1 base; bases outside gene matches: 4. The CDR3 extends over 16 amino acids.

The chain carries TRBV10-2 and TRBJ1-5, with TRBD1 as a possible D gene (5 bases). Trimming took 7 bases from V and 7 from J, leaving 14 bases between them. The germline gives CDR1 WSHSY, CDR2 SAAADI. This CDR3 contains 13 residues. The CDR3 loop is CASKSQGGQPQHF. In DNA form, the CDR3 reads TGCGCCAGCAAAAGTCAGGGAGGACAGCCCCAGCATTTT.

The chain recombines TRBV6-1 with TRBJ2-1, with D perhaps matching TRBD2 (5 bases). This CDR3 region has 14 residues. CDR1 and CDR2 from the germline V gene are MNHNS and SASEGT. The V end lost 2 bases, the J end lost 10 bases, and 15 bases lay between the germline ends. The CDR3 protein is CASSEPARGYEQFF. CDR3 bases: TGTGCCAGCAGTGAACCCGCGAGAGGGTACGAGCAGTTCTTC.

This chain uses TRBV10-3 with TRBJ2-1; 11 nucleotides agree with TRBD2. CDR3 length equals 17 residues. Germline CDR1 reads ENHRY; CDR2 reads SYGVKD. With V trimmed by 6 bases and J by 0 bases, 7 bases remained unmatched. This CDR3 reads CAIRATSGVFSYNEQFF. In nucleotides, the CDR3 is TGTGCCATCAGGGCGACTAGCGGGGTTTTCTCCTACAATGAGCAGTTCTTC.

This rearrangement joins TRBV10-1 to TRBJ2-5; 9 bases line up with TRBD1. Germline V gene sequence: CDR1 WNHNN, CDR2 SYGVQD (reference sequence). This CDR3 is 17 amino acids long. With 6 bases clipped from V and 2 bases from J, the junction kept 13 bases outside the gene matches. The CDR3 coding sequence is TGCGCCAGCAGAACCACCCTTCAGGACAGGGGTCAAGAGACCCAGTACTTC. It translates to CASRTTLQDRGQETQYF.

The chain is built from TRBV19 and TRBJ1-1; no reliable D call. The V end lost 5 bases, the J end lost 3 bases, and 10 bases lay between the germline ends. The CDR3 length is 13 residues. The V gene's germline CDR1 is LNHDA and CDR2 SQIVND (reference sequence). The CDR3 here is CASSEWSDTEAFF. The CDR3, as DNA: TGTGCCAGTAGTGAGTGGTCTGACACTGAAGCTTTCTTT.

The J gene is TRBJ1-5, the V gene TRBV27; TRBD1 is a possible D gene (5 bases). Trimming took off 4 bases at V and 6 bases at J, with 19 bases between the two ends. The CDR3 extends over 16 amino acids. Germline V gene lookup returns CDR1 MNHEY and CDR2 SMNVEV (reference sequence). This CDR3 is CASSSIQVVSGQPQHF. The CDR3 DNA is TGTGCCAGCAGTTCAATACAGGTCGTTTCAGGTCAGCCCCAGCATTTT.